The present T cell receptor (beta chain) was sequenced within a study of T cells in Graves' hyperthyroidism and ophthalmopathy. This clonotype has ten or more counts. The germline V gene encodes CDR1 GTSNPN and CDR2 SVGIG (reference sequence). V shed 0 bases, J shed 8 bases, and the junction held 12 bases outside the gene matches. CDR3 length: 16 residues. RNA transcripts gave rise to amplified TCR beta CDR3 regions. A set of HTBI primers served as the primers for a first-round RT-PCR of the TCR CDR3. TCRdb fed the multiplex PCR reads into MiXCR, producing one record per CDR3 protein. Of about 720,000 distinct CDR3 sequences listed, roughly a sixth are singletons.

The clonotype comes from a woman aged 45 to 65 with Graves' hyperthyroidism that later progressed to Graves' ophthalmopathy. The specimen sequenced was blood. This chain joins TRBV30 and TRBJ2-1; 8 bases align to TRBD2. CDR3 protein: CAWSVERGGLVYEQFF. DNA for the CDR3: TGTGCCTGGAGTGTAGAACGGGGGGGCCTCGTGTATGAGCAGTTCTTC.